A selection of T cell receptor beta chains follows, all from one sample in a study of beta chain features in type 1 diabetes. Data came from immunoSEQ multiplex PCR; TCRdb stores just in-frame clones and leaves some out. The table shows around 190,000 clones, with about an eighth occurring only once. Sequenced: central memory CD4+ T cells from blood. The origin of the receptors is a woman between 18 and 30 years old in good health. Each CDR3 is given with its conserved first and last residue. D genes are given only for firm matches. Clone size is shown for a subset of rows, as once, few, many or a class of expanded clone.

clone_size | d_call | j_call | v_call | cdr3_nt | cdr3_aa
- | TRBD1 | TRBJ1-2 | TRBV7-2 | TGTGCCAGCAGCACCCGACAGGGGATGAGGGGCTACACCTTC | CASSTRQGMRGYTF
- | TRBD2 | TRBJ2-7 | TRBV28 | TGTGCCAGCAGCCCTGGGTCTAGCGGCGACTACGAGCAGTACTTC | CASSPGSSGDYEQYF
- | - | TRBJ2-7 | TRBV7-2 | TGTGCCAGCAGCTTACAGATCGAGCAGTACTTC | CASSLQIEQYF
few | TRBD2 | TRBJ2-7 | TRBV7-2 | TGTGCCAGCAGCTCGCGACTAGCGGCTATGCCCTACGAGCAGTACTTC | CASSSRLAAMPYEQYF
few | - | TRBJ2-4 | TRBV6-5 | TGTGCCAGCAGTTACTCTAAGGGCAGGGGGGCAAACATTCAGTACTTC | CASSYSKGRGANIQYF
- | - | TRBJ1-2 | TRBV19 | TGTGCCAGTACCATTACAGGGTACAATGGCTACACCTTC | CASTITGYNGYTF
few | TRBD1 | TRBJ2-2 | TRBV7-3 | TGTGCCAGCAGCTTAACGACAGGGGCGGTCGCCGGGGAGCTGTTTTTT | CASSLTTGAVAGELFF
- | TRBD2 | TRBJ2-3 | TRBV7-2 | TGTGCCAGCAGCTTATACCTGGGACTAGCAGATACAGATACGCAGTATTTT | CASSLYLGLADTDTQYF
few | - | TRBJ2-5 | TRBV28 | TGTGCCAGCAGTTTGCCACAGAAAGAGACCCAGTACTTC | CASSLPQKETQYF
few | - | TRBJ2-2 | TRBV28 | TGTGCCAGCAGTTTCCGGGGTAAAGGCACCGGGGAGCTGTTTTTT | CASSFRGKGTGELFF
few | - | TRBJ2-1 | TRBV6-1 | TGTGCCAGCATTAGCGGCCACTCCTACAATGAGCAGTTCTTC | CASISGHSYNEQFF
- | TRBD1 | TRBJ1-2 | TRBV11-2 | TGTGCCAGCAGCCCTGGACAGGGGAACTATGGCTACACCTTC | CASSPGQGNYGYTF
- | TRBD2 | TRBJ2-7 | TRBV4-2 | TGTGCCAGCAGCCAAGAAGGGCCACTAGCGGGAGGGGGCTCCTACGAGCAGTACTTC | CASSQEGPLAGGGSYEQYF
- | TRBD2 | TRBJ2-1 | TRBV30 | TGTGCCTGGAGTCTAGCGGGGCCCTACTCCTACAATGAGCAGTTCTTC | CAWSLAGPYSYNEQFF
few | TRBD1 | TRBJ1-5 | TRBV19 | TGTGCCAGTACCCCGGACAGGGGGCGCGGTCAGCCCCAGCATTTT | CASTPDRGRGQPQHF
few | - | TRBJ2-5 | TRBV9 | TGTGCCAGCAGCGTAGGGTGGGGAGTCAAGGAGACCCAGTACTTC | CASSVGWGVKETQYF
- | TRBD2 | TRBJ2-3 | TRBV5-4 | TGTGCCAGCAGCTCAAAAGCGGGAGTCAGCACAGATACGCAGTATTTT | CASSSKAGVSTDTQYF
few | TRBD2 | TRBJ2-3 | TRBV4-1 | TGCGCCAGCAGCCAAGATAGGACTAGCGGGAGTGGGCCAGATACGCAGTATTTT | CASSQDRTSGSGPDTQYF